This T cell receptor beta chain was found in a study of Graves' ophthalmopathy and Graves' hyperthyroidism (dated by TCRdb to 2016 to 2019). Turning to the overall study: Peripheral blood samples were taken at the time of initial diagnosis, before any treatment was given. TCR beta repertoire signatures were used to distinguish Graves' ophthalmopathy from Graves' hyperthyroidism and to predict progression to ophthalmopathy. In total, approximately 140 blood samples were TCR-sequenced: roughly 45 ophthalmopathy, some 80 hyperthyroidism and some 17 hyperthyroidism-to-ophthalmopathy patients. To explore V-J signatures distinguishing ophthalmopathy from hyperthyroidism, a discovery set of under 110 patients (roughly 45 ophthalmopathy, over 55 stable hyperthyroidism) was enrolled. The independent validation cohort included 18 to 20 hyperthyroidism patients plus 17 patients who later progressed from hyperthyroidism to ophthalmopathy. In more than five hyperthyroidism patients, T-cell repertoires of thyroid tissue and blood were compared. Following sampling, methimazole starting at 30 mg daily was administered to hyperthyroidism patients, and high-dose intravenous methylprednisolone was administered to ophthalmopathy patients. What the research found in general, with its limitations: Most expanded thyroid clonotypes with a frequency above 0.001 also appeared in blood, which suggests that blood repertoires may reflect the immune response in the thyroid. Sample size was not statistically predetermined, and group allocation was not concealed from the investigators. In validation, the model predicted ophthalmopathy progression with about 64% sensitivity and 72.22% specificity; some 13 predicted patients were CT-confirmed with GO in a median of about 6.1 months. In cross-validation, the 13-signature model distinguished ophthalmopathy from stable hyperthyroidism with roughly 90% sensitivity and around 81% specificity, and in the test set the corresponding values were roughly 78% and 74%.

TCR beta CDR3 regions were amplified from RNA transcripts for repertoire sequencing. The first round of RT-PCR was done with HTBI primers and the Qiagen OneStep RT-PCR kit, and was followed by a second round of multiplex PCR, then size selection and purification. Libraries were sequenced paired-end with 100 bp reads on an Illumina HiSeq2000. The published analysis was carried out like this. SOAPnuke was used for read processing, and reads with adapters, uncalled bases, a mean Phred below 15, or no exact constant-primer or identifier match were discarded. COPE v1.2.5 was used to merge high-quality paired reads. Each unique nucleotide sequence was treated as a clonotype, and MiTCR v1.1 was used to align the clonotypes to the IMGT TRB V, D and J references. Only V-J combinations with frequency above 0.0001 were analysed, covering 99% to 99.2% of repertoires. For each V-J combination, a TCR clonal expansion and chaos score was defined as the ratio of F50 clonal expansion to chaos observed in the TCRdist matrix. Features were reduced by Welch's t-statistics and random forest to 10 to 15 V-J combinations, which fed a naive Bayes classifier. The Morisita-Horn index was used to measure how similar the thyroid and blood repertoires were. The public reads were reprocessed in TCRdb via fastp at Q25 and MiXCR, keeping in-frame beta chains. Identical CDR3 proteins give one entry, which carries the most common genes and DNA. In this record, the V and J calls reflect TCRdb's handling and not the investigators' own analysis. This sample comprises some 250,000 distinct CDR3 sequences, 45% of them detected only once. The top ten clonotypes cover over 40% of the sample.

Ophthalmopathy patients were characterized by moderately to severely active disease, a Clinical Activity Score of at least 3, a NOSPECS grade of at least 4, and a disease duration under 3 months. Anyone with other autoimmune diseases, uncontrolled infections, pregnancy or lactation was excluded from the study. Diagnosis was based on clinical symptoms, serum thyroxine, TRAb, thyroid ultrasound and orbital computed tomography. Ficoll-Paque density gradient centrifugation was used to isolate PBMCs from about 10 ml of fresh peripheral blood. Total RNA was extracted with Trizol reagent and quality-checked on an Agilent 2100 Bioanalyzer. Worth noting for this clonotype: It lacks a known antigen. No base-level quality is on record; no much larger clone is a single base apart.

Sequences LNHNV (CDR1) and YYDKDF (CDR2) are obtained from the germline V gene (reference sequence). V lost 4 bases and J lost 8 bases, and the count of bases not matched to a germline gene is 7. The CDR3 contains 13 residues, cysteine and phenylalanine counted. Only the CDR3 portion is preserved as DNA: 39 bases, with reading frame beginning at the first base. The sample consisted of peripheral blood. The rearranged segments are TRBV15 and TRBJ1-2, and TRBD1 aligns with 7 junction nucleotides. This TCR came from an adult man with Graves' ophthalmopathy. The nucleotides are TGTGCCACCAGCAAAGACAGGGAGGTCGGCTACACCTTC. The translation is CATSKDREVGYTF.